A selection of T cell receptor beta chains follows, all from one sample in a study of OX40 agonist ivuxolimab in advanced cancers. This table comes from immunoSEQ multiplex PCR, and its TCRdb copy is limited to in-frame clones, with some not included. Of about 18,000 clones listed, around 82% are singletons. The source was CD4+ or CD8+ T cells sorted from blood, collected in a trial of the OX40 agonist ivuxolimab. The receptors stem from an adult with an advanced solid tumor such as melanoma, head and neck, liver or kidney cancer. The CDR3 runs from the conserved cysteine through the conserved F or W. D genes are given only for firm matches. Clone size is stated in some rows and not others, as once, few, many or a class when expanded.

>TRBJ1-5|-|-|TRBV19
TGTGCCAGTAGTATCGTAGGGCCCAATCAGCCCCAGCATTTT
CASSIVGPNQPQHF
>TRBJ1-1|once|-|TRBV5-1
TGCGCCAGCAGCCCCGGCGGCAGGGACACTGAAGCTTTCTTT
CASSPGGRDTEAFF
>TRBJ1-1|-|-|TRBV29-1
TGCAGCGTTGAAGTCACGGCACAGGGAACCGAAGCTTTCTTT
CSVEVTAQGTEAFF
>TRBJ1-4|-|-|TRBV7-7
TGTGCCAGCAGCTCTTTCGCGGGGATAACTAATGAAAAACTGTTTTTT
CASSSFAGITNEKLFF
>TRBJ1-2|few|-|TRBV7-9
TGTGCCAGCAGCTATGGGGTAGTAGGCTACACCTTC
CASSYGVVGYTF
>TRBJ1-1|-|-|TRBV5-1
TGCGCCAGCAGCGAACAGATACAGGGCGAAGCTTTCTTT
CASSEQIQGEAFF
>TRBJ2-3|few|TRBD1|TRBV6-1
TGTGCCAGCAGTGAAAGGGTAGATAGGGGCACTCGGACAGGGAGAAAAATAGATACGCAGTATTTT
CASSERVDRGTRTGRKIDTQYF
>TRBJ2-7|-|TRBD1|TRBV4-3
TGCGCCAGCAGCCAAAGACAGGGAGCCCCCTACGAGCAGTACTTC
CASSQRQGAPYEQYF
>TRBJ2-5|once|TRBD2|TRBV27
TGTGCCAGCAGTCCTGGGGGGGGGAGGGAGACCCAGTACTTC
CASSPGGGRETQYF
>TRBJ1-4|-|-|TRBV5-1
TGCGCCAGCAGCTTGACACAGGGCTTGGGTGAAAAACTGTTTTTT
CASSLTQGLGEKLFF
>TRBJ1-1|-|-|TRBV11-1
TGTGCCAGCAGCTTAAAGGCAGAGAACACTGAAGCTTTCTTT
CASSLKAENTEAFF
>TRBJ2-1|-|-|TRBV11-3
TGTGCCAGCAGCTTAGGGTCCGCCAGCAATTACAATGAGCAGTTCTTC
CASSLGSASNYNEQFF
>TRBJ2-7|-|-|TRBV5-4
TGTGCCAGCAGCTTGGAGGTTAACGGTGCCTACGAGCAGTACTTC
CASSLEVNGAYEQYF
>TRBJ2-7|-|-|TRBV15
TGTGCCACCAGCAGAGACCGAGGCTACGAGCAGTACTTC
CATSRDRGYEQYF
>TRBJ1-1|-|-|TRBV30
TGTGCCTGGAGTATGGAGGGGAACACTGAAGCTTTCTTT
CAWSMEGNTEAFF
>TRBJ2-3|-|-|TRBV6-5
TGTGCCAGCAGCTCGGGGTCGAGCACAGATACGCAGTATTTT
CASSSGSSTDTQYF
>TRBJ1-3|-|-|TRBV5-4
TGTGCCAGCAGCTTACCCGGGGGCGGAAACACCATATATTTT
CASSLPGGGNTIYF
>TRBJ2-5|once|-|TRBV6-6
TGTGCCAGCAGCCCTCTAGTGGAGACCCAGTACTTC
CASSPLVETQYF
>TRBJ2-2|few|-|TRBV19
TGTGCCAGTAGTATGGTGAACACCGGGGAGCTGTTTTTT
CASSMVNTGELFF
>TRBJ2-3|-|-|TRBV19
TGTGCCAGTAGTAGTTACCTAGGGGGCACAGATACGCAGTATTTT
CASSSYLGGTDTQYF
>TRBJ2-5|few|TRBD2|TRBV7-2
TGTGCCAGCAGCTTTCCCCTAGCTAGCGGGAGGGCCGGAGAGACCCAGTACTTC
CASSFPLASGRAGETQYF
>TRBJ1-1|-|-|TRBV11-2
TGTGCCAGCAGCTTAGAGCTCCCGAACACTGAAGCTTTCTTT
CASSLELPNTEAFF
>TRBJ1-6|medium-sized|-|TRBV6-5
TGTGCCAGCAGCCTCGGGACTGATAATTCACCCCTCCACTTT
CASSLGTDNSPLHF
>TRBJ1-2|few|-|TRBV6-1
TGTGCCAGCACGGAGGGGTATGGCTACACCTTC
CASTEGYGYTF